This TCR beta chain is drawn from a study of CD8+ T cells in alopecia areata. Study context: Twice daily, treated patients received 5 to 10 mg of oral tofacitinib.

Notes on the study in general: Many expanded lesional clones persisted during tofacitinib (in both scalp and blood).

CDR1 is LGHNA, CDR2 YSLEER, per germline. Trimming cost V 1 base and J 8 bases, with 11 bases left between them. The CDR3 is made up of 13 amino acids. The treatment: oral pan-JAK inhibitor, 5-10 mg twice daily. Turning to this clone: No antigen is known for it.

It was cDNA, reverse transcribed from extracted RNA, that served as the sequencing template. Sequencing used immunoSEQ multiplex PCR; TCRdb keeps in-frame clones, though not all of them. Here the sample spans 210,000 or so clones, approximately 72% being singletons. The TCR sequence derives from a human donor with alopecia areata. The rearrangement links TRBV4-3 to TRBJ1-2; D perhaps matches TRBD1 (5 bases). The material was CD4+ T cells sorted from blood, obtained around week 46, from a patient treated with tofacitinib. CDR3 sequence: CASSQATAPGYTF. Here the CDR3 DNA reads TGCGCCAGCAGCCAAGCGACAGCGCCCGGCTACACCTTC.